This TCR beta chain was documented in a study of cytomegalovirus exposure and HLA in healthy donors. This clone was seen only once. The length of the CDR3 is 18 residues. Looked up from germline, CDR1 is KGHSH and CDR2 is LQKENI. Vbeta (60) and Jbeta (13) primers were used in the PCR. Assay: immunoSEQ multiplex PCR; the TCRdb copy retains only in-frame clones and omits some. In the table there are about 59,000 clones, 83% of which are singletons. Sequences were obtained from PBMCs. The chain recombines TRBV18 with TRBJ2-5; 10 bases fit TRBD1. Judging by the DNA end, TRBJ2-7 fits better; the J call may be wrong. This receptor was identified in a human donor in good health. CDR3 nucleotides: TGTGCCAGCTCACCGCCAGAGGATGGGACAGGGGCCTCCTACGAGCAGTACTTC. This sequence encodes CASSPPEDGTGASYEQYF.